The clone carrying this T cell receptor beta chain appeared a single time. V lost 5 bases to trimming and J lost 6 bases, with 9 bases between them. Germline V gene data show CDR1 as SGHAT and CDR2 as FQNNGV. CDR3 length equals 12 residues. All the patients suffered relapse after autologous stem cell transplantation, and brentuximab vedotin exposure differed. The data were obtained in a study of PD-1 blockade in classical Hodgkin lymphoma. Assay used: immunoSEQ multiplex PCR; TCRdb lists only in-frame clones, some missing. The data contain about 84,000 clones, around nine tenths of them seen just once; the ten biggest clones take up 22%.

The TCR originated in a human donor with classical Hodgkin lymphoma. The rearrangement joins TRBV11-2 to TRBJ2-3; the D is unclear. The source was peripheral blood mononuclear cells (PBMCs), collected at baseline. The CDR3 DNA follows: TGTGCCAGCAGCCGACTGGGGGATACGCAGTATTTT. Amino acids: CASSRLGDTQYF.